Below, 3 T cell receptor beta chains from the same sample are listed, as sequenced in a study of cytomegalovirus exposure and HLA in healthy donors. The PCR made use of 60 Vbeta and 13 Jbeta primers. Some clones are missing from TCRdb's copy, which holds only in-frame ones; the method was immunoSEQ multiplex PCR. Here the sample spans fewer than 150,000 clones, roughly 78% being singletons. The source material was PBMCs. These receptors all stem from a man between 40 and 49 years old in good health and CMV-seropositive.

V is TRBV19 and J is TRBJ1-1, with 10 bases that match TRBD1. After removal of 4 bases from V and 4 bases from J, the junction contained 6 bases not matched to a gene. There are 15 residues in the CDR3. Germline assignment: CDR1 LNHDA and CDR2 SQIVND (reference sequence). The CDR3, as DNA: TGTGCCAGTAGTAAAGACAGGGGGCGCGGCACTGAAGCTTTCTTT. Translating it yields CASSKDRGRGTEAFF.

CDR3 coding DNA: TGTGCCAGCACCCAGAACCAGGGAGGAACTGAAGCTTTCTTT. Protein sequence: CASTQNQGGTEAFF. V and J are TRBV6-5 and TRBJ1-1, with a tentative D call TRBD1 (5 bases). This CDR3 is 14 amino acids long. With 7 bases removed from V and 5 bases from J, the gap between germline ends came to 17 bases. Germline V lookup: CDR1 MNHEY, CDR2 SVGAGI.

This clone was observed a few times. The CDR3 DNA follows: TGTGCCAGCAGCCTGACAGGGGTCGCTTGGGAGCAGTACTTC. This translates into CASSLTGVAWEQYF. The V and J genes are TRBV7-9 and TRBJ2-7; 8 nucleotides align to TRBD1. V shed 5 bases and J 7 bases; nucleotides not matched to a gene: 10. The CDR3 totals 14 residues. Germline CDR1 is SEHNR and CDR2 is FQNEAQ (reference sequence).